The clone carrying this T cell receptor (beta chain) was seen more than once but under ten times. Antigen unknown. TCRdb re-derived calls from the reads in MiXCR, one entry per CDR3 protein. The sample contains 250,000 to 300,000 distinct CDR3 sequences, approximately 8.3% of which appear only once. The length of the CDR3 is 16 residues. J lost 2 bases, V lost 0 bases, and 5 bases had no gene match. Looked up from germline, CDR1 is SGHTA and CDR2 is FQGNSA. These data come from a study of T cell repertoires in cytomegalovirus infection. Study-level information: CMV infection plus the matching HLA type was flagged by public TCR beta signatures. Study results and caveats: There were carriers of CMV plus the relevant HLA, and cumulative public TCR beta family frequency identified them.

The rearrangement joins TRBV7-2 to TRBJ2-5; TRBD2 matches at 8 bases. Sequencing was done on a sample of PBMCs. This TCR derives from a human donor in good health (CMV status not recorded). Some clones in this sample may be carry-over from other donors' samples. CDR3: CASSLAGGGAQETQYF. The DNA of the CDR3 is TGTGCCAGCAGCTTAGCCGGGGGGGGGGCACAAGAGACCCAGTACTTC.